The 21 T cell receptor beta chains below all came from one sample that was sequenced in a study of blood T cell repertoires in COVID-19. Clones were sequenced by immunoSEQ multiplex PCR, and TCRdb holds only the in-frame ones, with some missing. This sample has 96,000 or so clones; 90% occur once, and the top ten carry over 1.5%. The specimen was peripheral blood. These receptors were taken from a man in his fifties or sixties with acute or convalescent COVID-19.

In nucleotides, the CDR3 is TGTGCCAGCAGTTCAAGACAGGGAGGTGAAGCTTTCTTT. It codes for CASSSRQGGEAFF. The chain has TRBV7-2 and TRBJ1-1; 7 bases match TRBD1. Germline CDR1 SGHTA, CDR2 FQGNSA. Trimming cost V 6 bases and J 7 bases; bases outside gene matches: 8. The CDR3 runs to 13 residues.

The gene calls are TRBV28 and TRBJ2-7, with 10 bases aligning to TRBD1. Germline V CDR1 and CDR2: MDHEN, SYDVKM. Trimming cost V 6 bases and J 2 bases; bases outside gene matches: 4. This CDR3 spans 14 amino acids. The CDR3 protein is CASRSTGGAYEQYF. CDR3 sequence (DNA): TGTGCCAGCAGGTCGACAGGGGGCGCCTACGAGCAGTACTTC.

This chain links TRBV6-5 with TRBJ1-2; 7 bases agree with TRBD1. V gave up 7 bases and J gave up 6 bases; unmatched junction bases: 11. This CDR3 comprises 14 residues. The V gene's germline CDR1 is MNHEY and CDR2 SVGAGI. CDR3 amino acids: CASTSRGRVNGYTF. As DNA, the CDR3 is TGTGCCAGCACCTCTAGGGGGCGCGTCAATGGCTACACCTTC.

The chain employs TRBV19 and TRBJ2-1; a weak D match, TRBD1 (5 bases). Germline CDR1 reads LNHDA; CDR2 reads SQIVND (reference sequence). The CDR3 is made up of 16 amino acids. Between the trimmed V and J ends, which lost 4 bases and 1 base, there was a span of 14 bases. In DNA, the CDR3 is TGTGCCAGTAGTAGCCGCGCAGGGATGTCCTACAATGAGCAGTTCTTC. Protein sequence: CASSSRAGMSYNEQFF.

This clone appeared a single time. V is TRBV2 and J is TRBJ2-1; 7 bases are a match to TRBD2. This CDR3 is 15 amino acids long. Germline CDR1 is SNHLY and CDR2 is FYNNEI. V lost 7 bases, J lost 6 bases, and 12 bases stayed unmatched. Here the CDR3 reads CASTVGLGNVNEQFF. CDR3 in DNA: TGTGCCAGCACAGTTGGACTAGGCAACGTCAATGAGCAGTTCTTC.

A single count supports this clone. Germline is not matched at one junction end, which may reflect a read error. The rearrangement uses TRBV7-7 and TRBJ2-5; D is unresolved. Germline lookup yields CDR1 SSHAT and CDR2 FNYEAQ (reference sequence). There are 16 residues in the CDR3. CDR3 nucleotides: TGTGCTAGCAGCCAGACTCGTATCAGCTTTGAGGAGACCCAGTACTTC. Residues: CASSQTRISFEETQYF.

The gene calls are TRBV24-1 and TRBJ1-2, with D uncertain. Per germline, CDR1 KGHDR and CDR2 SFDVKD. CDR3 length: 14 amino acids. V gave up 10 bases and J gave up 6 bases, with 20 bases separating them. The CDR3 sequence is CATTGSPGGDGYTF. The CDR3 DNA sequence: TGTGCCACGACTGGGAGCCCAGGCGGCGATGGCTACACCTTC.

This clone was picked up one time. The genes are TRBV29-1 and TRBJ1-1; D may be TRBD1 (5 bases). Trimming cost V 7 bases and J 1 base, with 10 bases left between them. CDR3 size: 12 residues. Germline V CDR1 and CDR2: SQVTM, ANQGSEA. The CDR3 DNA reads TGCAGCGCCGGTGACAGGAACACTGAAGCTTTCTTT. This codes for CSAGDRNTEAFF.

The CDR3: CASAPGAGGIGTDTQYF. The CDR3 bases are TGCGCCAGCGCCCCTGGGGCGGGAGGAATTGGCACAGATACGCAGTATTTT. The chain joins TRBV10-1 to TRBJ2-3, with 8 bases matching TRBD2. This CDR3 comprises 17 residues. V shed 8 bases, J shed 1 base, and the junction held 14 bases outside the gene matches. CDR1 and CDR2 from the germline V gene are WNHNN and SYGVQD (reference sequence).

This clone has just a few counts. Other DNA sequences in the sample encode the same CDR3. The CDR3 loop is CASSLLAGLYNEQFF. The CDR3 coding sequence is TGTGCCAGCAGCTTACTAGCGGGCCTCTACAATGAGCAGTTCTTC. This sequence joins TRBV7-3 and TRBJ2-1, with 8 positions matching TRBD2. The CDR3 runs 15 residues. Per the germline V gene, CDR1 is SGHTA and CDR2 is FQGTGA. With V trimmed by 2 bases and J by 3 bases, 3 bases remained unmatched.

The rearrangement joins TRBV27 to TRBJ2-7; tentative D call: TRBD1 (6 bases). CDR1 MNHEY and CDR2 SMNVEV come from the germline V gene (reference sequence). This CDR3 contains 12 residues. The ends were cut back, 2 bases at V and 7 bases at J, with 9 bases in the middle. Here the CDR3 reads CASSLVQGEQYF. The CDR3 nucleotides read TGTGCCAGCAGTTTAGTCCAGGGGGAGCAGTACTTC.

The CDR3 here is CASRDGPHNEQFF. The DNA of the CDR3 is TGCGCCAGCAGAGATGGGCCACACAATGAGCAGTTCTTC. The genes are TRBV5-1 and TRBJ2-1; D remains unclear. V shed 5 bases and J shed 5 bases, with 11 bases lying between them. This CDR3 spans 13 amino acids. CDR1 is SGHRS, CDR2 YFSETQ, per germline.

This clone appeared a single time. The V and J genes are TRBV6-2 or TRBV6-3 and TRBJ2-1; perhaps TRBD2 as D (5 bases). V lost 5 bases and J lost 7, with 9 bases in between. The CDR3 has 12 residues. Germline assignment: CDR1 MNHEY and CDR2 SVGEGT. The CDR3 DNA is TGTGCCAGCAGTGTCCGCGGGAATGAGCAGTTCTTC. Residues: CASSVRGNEQFF.

The chain couples TRBV7-2 to TRBJ2-1, with D possibly matching TRBD2 (7 bases). The germline gives CDR1 SGHTA, CDR2 FQGNSA. The CDR3 is 16 amino acids. Trimming cost V 7 bases and J 6 bases, with 22 bases left between them. For the CDR3, the DNA is TGTGCCAGCAACCGGAGAGGGGGGGTGAGGGCCAATGAGCAGTTCTTC. Its translation is CASNRRGGVRANEQFF.

J is TRBJ2-6 and V is TRBV4-2; D uncertain. The germline gives CDR1 LGHNA, CDR2 YNFKEQ. V was trimmed by 0 bases and J by 2 bases, leaving 8 bases between them. This CDR3 region has 16 residues. The chain's CDR3 is CASSQDPGTGANVLTF. For the CDR3, the DNA is TGTGCCAGCAGCCAAGATCCCGGTACTGGGGCCAACGTCCTGACTTTC.

The chain has TRBV18 and TRBJ2-1, with 11 positions matching TRBD1. J lost 8 bases, V lost 3 bases, and 3 bases had no gene match. CDR1 is KGHSH and CDR2 is LQKENI in the germline V gene. The CDR3 contains 14 residues. In nucleotides, the CDR3 is TGTGCCAGCTCACCCTCGGACAGGGGGCATGAGCAGTTCTTC. Translating it yields CASSPSDRGHEQFF. The variable domain in full, with the rest retrieved from reference TRBV18 and TRBJ2-1, is NAGVMQNPRHLVRRRGQEARLRCSPMKGHSHVYWYRQLPEEGLKFMVYLQKENIIDESGMPKERFSAEFPKEGPSILRIQQVVRGDSAAYFCASSPSDRGHEQFFGPGTRLTVL.

This rearrangement joins TRBV24-1 to TRBJ2-7; 10 nucleotides align to TRBD1. CDR1 and CDR2 (germline): KGHDR, SFDVKD. Germline trimming cut 3 bases from V and 4 bases from J; bases unmatched to any gene: 8. This CDR3 comprises 16 residues. The CDR3: CATSDSPDRGSYEQYF. The CDR3 nucleotides read TGTGCCACCAGTGATAGCCCGGACAGGGGGTCTTACGAGCAGTACTTC.

The genes are TRBV28 and TRBJ1-2; D possibly corresponds to TRBD1 (6 bases). The CDR3 contains 15 residues. Germline CDR1 reads MDHEN; CDR2 reads SYDVKM. Trimming took 3 bases from V and 4 from J, leaving 15 bases between them. In DNA form, the CDR3 reads TGTGCCAGCAGTTTGCCTCAGGGGAGCGGCTATGGCTACACCTTC. Translation gives CASSLPQGSGYGYTF.

The CDR3 here is CSASPLGGGPYEQYF. CDR3 DNA sequence: TGCAGTGCTAGTCCCCTCGGCGGGGGACCCTACGAGCAGTACTTC. The V and J genes are TRBV20-1 and TRBJ2-7, with TRBD2 matching over 7 bases. The CDR3 contains 15 residues. V dropped 3 bases and J dropped 2; count of bases not matched to a gene: 10. Germline V gene data show CDR1 as DFQATT and CDR2 as SNEGSKA (reference sequence).

This chain uses TRBV4-1 with TRBJ2-7; 7 bases fit TRBD2. This CDR3 comprises 15 residues. CDR1 and CDR2 (germline): MGHRA, YSYEKL. Unmatched junction bases numbered 11, after V lost 7 bases and J lost 2 bases. The CDR3 DNA follows: TGCGCCAGCACCCCGGGGCTAGCGGCCGCCTACGAGCAGTACTTC. This sequence encodes CASTPGLAAAYEQYF.

V usage is TRBV6-6 and J usage is TRBJ2-2; the match to TRBD2 covers 8 bases. V was pared by 6 bases and J by 0 bases, with 6 bases of the junction left unmatched. Germline V gives CDR1 MNHNY, CDR2 SVGAGI (reference sequence). The CDR3 loop spans 16 amino acids. The DNA for the CDR3 is TGTGCCAGCAGACTCACTAGCGGCGCGAACACCGGGGAGCTGTTTTTT. It translates to CASRLTSGANTGELFF.